This is a list of T cell receptor beta chains from one sample in a study of human T cells and chemical hapten exposure. MiXCR, run by TCRdb on the RACE reads, gives a single entry per CDR3 protein. The sample includes a few hundred thousand distinct CDR3 sequences, around 6% of them seen just once. Sample: whole blood, taken in connection with sensitization to the hapten diphenylcyclopropenone (DPC). These receptors originate from a woman between 18 and 29 years old with alopecia areata. Some clones in this sample may be carry-over from other donors' samples. CDR3s include the opening cysteine and the closing phenylalanine or tryptophan. The D gene is left open where the match is weak. The size entry is marked missing in some rows and otherwise reads once, few, many or a size class.

J gene	D gene	V gene	clone size	CDR3 protein	CDR3 DNA
TRBJ1-3	TRBD1	TRBV20-1	-	CSAQGTGRNTIYF	TGCAGTGCTCAAGGGACAGGGAGAAACACCATATATTTT
TRBJ1-1	-	TRBV10-3	few	CATSESSPPLNTEAFF	TGTGCCACCAGTGAGTCGAGCCCACCGCTGAACACTGAAGCTTTCTTT
TRBJ1-2	-	TRBV10-3	many	CAISESSRANGYTF	TGTGCCATCAGTGAGTCGAGCAGGGCGAATGGCTACACCTTC
TRBJ1-6	TRBD1	TRBV6-5	many	CASSYSDRVISPLHF	TGTGCCAGCAGTTACTCTGACAGGGTAATATCACCCCTCCACTTT
TRBJ1-5	TRBD1	TRBV18	many	CASSPGTGGGQPQHF	TGTGCCAGCTCACCTGGGACAGGGGGAGGTCAGCCCCAGCATTTT
TRBJ2-5	TRBD2	TRBV7-7	-	CASSPGLAGFQETQYF	TGTGCTAGCAGCCCCGGACTAGCGGGTTTCCAAGAGACCCAGTACTTC
TRBJ2-1	TRBD2	TRBV4-3	medium-sized	CASSQDSGGQGTSYNEQFF	TGCGCCAGCAGCCAAGATAGCGGGGGGCAGGGAACCTCCTACAATGAGCAGTTCTTC
TRBJ1-4	-	TRBV12-3/TRBV12-4	many	CASSFRAGALREKLFF	TGTGCCAGCAGTTTCAGGGCAGGGGCCTTACGAGAAAAACTGTTTTTT
TRBJ1-6	TRBD1	TRBV20-1	many	CSARGQSSYNSPLHF	TGCAGTGCTAGGGGACAGAGCTCCTATAATTCACCCCTCCACTTT
TRBJ1-6	-	TRBV28	few	CASNPGQGGSPLHF	TGTGCCAGCAACCCCGGGCAGGGCGGATCACCCCTCCACTTT
TRBJ1-2	-	TRBV15	many	CATSLFPTANYGYTF	TGTGCCACCAGTCTTTTTCCGACCGCTAACTATGGCTACACCTTC
TRBJ2-5	-	TRBV27	many	CASSTGYQETQYF	TGTGCCAGCAGTACAGGGTACCAAGAGACCCAGTACTTC
TRBJ1-5	-	TRBV4-1	-	CASGWNQPQHF	TGCGCCAGCGGATGGAATCAGCCCCAGCATTTT
TRBJ2-3	-	TRBV20-1	few	CSAFRSDTQYF	TGCAGTGCTTTCAGATCGGATACGCAGTATTTT
TRBJ1-2	-	TRBV7-6	many	CASSLIGSVRGYTF	TGTGCCAGCAGCTTAATCGGTTCAGTTCGTGGCTACACCTTC
TRBJ2-2	-	TRBV24-1	many	CATSDLPGQGWTGELFF	TGTGCCACCAGTGATTTACCCGGCCAGGGTTGGACCGGGGAGCTGTTTTTT